These 27 T cell receptor beta chains were sequenced from one sample in a study of follicular helper T cells after annual influenza vaccination. Clones were read by immunoSEQ multiplex PCR, and TCRdb kept only the in-frame ones, dropping some. The sample shows roughly 15,000 clones, 65% to 85% of them seen only once. As for time point: 2014-2015 season, 7 days after vaccination. This specimen was CXCR5+ CD38- circulating T follicular helper cells from blood, taken 7 days after influenza vaccination. The subset was: circulating Tfh, non-naive CD4+CXCR5+PD-1+ (ICOS+CD38+ or ICOS-CD38-). The receptors originated from an adult who received the influenza vaccine.

This rearrangement joins TRBV10-3 to TRBJ2-3; D may be TRBD1 (6 bases). Trimming shortened V by 3 bases and J by 4 bases, and 17 bases separated the two germline ends. This CDR3 has 16 amino acids. CDR1 and CDR2 (germline): ENHRY, SYGVKD. The CDR3 DNA reads as TGTGCCATCAGTGAACCTCAGGGGAGAGGGTCAGATACGCAGTATTTT. This translates into CAISEPQGRGSDTQYF.

This clone was seen once. J is TRBJ1-4 and V is TRBV7-8; D possibly corresponds to TRBD1 (5 bases). The ends were cut back, 6 bases at V and 3 bases at J, with 11 bases in the middle. Germline-derived CDR1 and CDR2 are SGHVS and FQNEAQ. This CDR3 is 14 amino acids long. The CDR3: CASSRDSANEKLFF. CDR3 coding DNA: TGTGCCAGCAGTCGGGACTCGGCTAATGAAAAACTGTTTTTT.

The V gene is TRBV15, the J gene TRBJ2-1, with 8 positions matching TRBD1. Germline CDR1 LNHNV, CDR2 YYDKDF (reference sequence). Unmatched junction bases numbered 7, after V lost 2 bases and J lost 7 bases. There are 15 residues in the CDR3. The CDR3 protein is CATSRHRDRQNEQFF. The CDR3 DNA reads TGTGCCACCAGCAGACACCGGGACAGGCAGAATGAGCAGTTCTTC.

The chain joins TRBV7-2 to TRBJ2-5; 10 bases match TRBD2. V was clipped by 0 bases and J by 5 bases; unmatched bases: 6. Germline V gene data show CDR1 as SGHTA and CDR2 as FQGNSA. The CDR3 is 16 amino acids. The CDR3 nucleotides read TGTGCCAGCAGCTTAGCGAGCGGGAGGGCCTGGGAGACCCAGTACTTC. Translated, it gives CASSLASGRAWETQYF.

Concerning this clone itself: The junction and the germline gene differ at one end; a read error may be behind it. The gene calls are TRBV7-7 and TRBJ1-6; possibly TRBD1 for D (6 bases). The CDR3 sequence is 19 residues long. The germline gives CDR1 SSHAT, CDR2 FNYEAQ (reference sequence). The CDR3 coding sequence is TGTGCTAGCACCACCCAGGGAGGGTATTTCCAAACCAGGGGTTCACCCCTCCACTTT. It specifies CASTTQGGYFQTRGSPLHF.

J is TRBJ2-1 and V is TRBV4-2; 7 bases align to TRBD2. The J segment lost 0 bases and the V segment lost 0 bases, leaving 14 bases of the junction unmatched. The germline CDR1 and CDR2 sequences are LGHNA and YNFKEQ. CDR3 length: 20 amino acids. CDR3 sequence reads: CASSQDVIYRAGRSYNEQFF. Here the CDR3 DNA reads TGTGCCAGCAGCCAAGATGTAATTTACAGAGCGGGGCGCTCCTACAATGAGCAGTTCTTC.

The chain couples TRBV5-1 to TRBJ1-1, with 12 bases aligning to TRBD1. After removal of 0 bases from V and 11 bases from J, the junction contained 2 bases not matched to a gene. The CDR3 covers 13 residues. The germline gives CDR1 SGHRS, CDR2 YFSETQ. CDR3: CASSLGDRGPAFF. The CDR3 nucleotides read TGCGCCAGCAGCTTGGGGGACAGGGGGCCTGCTTTCTTT. Variable domain in full (rest from reference TRBV5-1 and TRBJ1-1): KAGVTQTPRYLIKTRGQQVTLSCSPISGHRSVSWYQQTPGQGLQFLFEYFSETQRNKGNFPGRFSGRQFSNSRSEMNVSTLELGDSALYLCASSLGDRGPAFFGQGTRLTVV.

V usage is TRBV5-6 and J usage is TRBJ2-4; the match to TRBD2 covers 7 bases. The germline V gene has CDR1 SGHDT and CDR2 YYEEEE. The CDR3 length is 13 residues. Trimming at V came to 3 bases and at J to 7 bases, leaving 4 bases not matched to a gene. This CDR3 reads CASSYSGVNIQYF. For the CDR3, the DNA is TGTGCCAGCAGCTACAGCGGGGTGAACATTCAGTACTTC.

This chain links TRBV20-1 with TRBJ2-7; tentatively, D is TRBD1 (5 bases). In germline, CDR1 is DFQATT, CDR2 SNEGSKA (reference sequence). The CDR3 consists of 10 residues. With 5 bases removed from V and 5 bases from J, the gap between germline ends came to 7 bases. The CDR3 DNA is TGCAGTGCTCAGGGAAACGAGCAGTACTTC. Its protein is CSAQGNEQYF.

The chain combines TRBV28 with TRBJ2-3; 7 bases align to TRBD1. The junction had 8 bases not matched to a gene; V was cut back by 2 bases and J by 6 bases. CDR1 is MDHEN, CDR2 SYDVKM, per germline. This CDR3 region has 15 residues. DNA of the CDR3: TGTGCCAGCAGTTTACAGACAGGGCTCGGGGATACGCAGTATTTT. It is translated as CASSLQTGLGDTQYF.

V is TRBV7-6 and J is TRBJ2-7, with D perhaps TRBD2 (7 bases). CDR1 and CDR2 (germline): SGHVS, FNYEAQ. V was pared by 5 bases and J by 9 bases, with 20 bases between. This CDR3 spans 14 amino acids. CDR3 amino acids: CASSTGRRGGGQYF. The CDR3, as DNA: TGTGCCAGCAGCACGGGACGGCGAGGGGGGGGGCAGTACTTC.

The count of this clone is one. The V call is TRBV5-1, the J call TRBJ1-6; D is perhaps TRBD1 (5 bases). CDR3 length: 15 residues. The ends were cut back, 5 bases at V and 4 bases at J, with 13 bases in the middle. The V gene's germline CDR1 is SGHRS and CDR2 YFSETQ. The CDR3 DNA reads TGCGCCAGCAGAAGGGAGGGACGTTATAATTCACCCCTCCACTTT. It translates to CASRREGRYNSPLHF.

In this sample, this clone turned up a few times. The chain recombines TRBV5-1 with TRBJ2-7, with 9 bases lining up with TRBD1. Germline assignment: CDR1 SGHRS and CDR2 YFSETQ. CDR3 length equals 14 residues. V lost 4 bases and J lost 1; bases outside the gene matches: 3. The CDR3, as DNA: TGCGCCAGCAGCGCAGGGACAGGGTCCTACGAGCAGTACTTC. Protein sequence: CASSAGTGSYEQYF. The full variable domain, with the rest looked up from reference TRBV5-1 and TRBJ2-7, is KAGVTQTPRYLIKTRGQQVTLSCSPISGHRSVSWYQQTPGQGLQFLFEYFSETQRNKGNFPGRFSGRQFSNSRSEMNVSTLELGDSALYLCASSAGTGSYEQYFGPGTRLTVT.

The chain combines TRBV27 with TRBJ2-7; TRBD2 matches 9 bases. The germline CDR1 and CDR2 sequences are MNHEY and SMNVEV (reference sequence). The CDR3 contains 14 residues. V lost 6 bases and J lost 7; bases outside the gene matches: 10. CDR3 protein: CASRPGLAVREQYF. DNA for the CDR3: TGTGCCAGCAGGCCGGGACTAGCCGTGCGGGAGCAGTACTTC.

The CDR3 DNA reads as TGTGCCAGCAGAAGACAGGGGACGGAGGGTGAGCAGTTCTTC. It is translated as CASRRQGTEGEQFF. The chain joins TRBV14 to TRBJ2-1; TRBD1 agrees at 8 bases. Germline lookup yields CDR1 SGHDN and CDR2 FVKESK. The CDR3 consists of 14 residues. J was trimmed by 9 bases and V by 6 bases; bases with no gene match: 10. Combining the CDR3 with reference TRBV14 and TRBJ2-1 gives the whole variable domain EAGVTQFPSHSVIEKGQTVTLRCDPISGHDNLYWYRRVMGKEIKFLLHFVKESKQDESGMPNNRFLAERTGGTYSTLKVQPAELEDSGVYFCASRRQGTEGEQFFGPGTRLTVL.

The chain employs TRBV29-1 and TRBJ2-7, with TRBD2 as a possible D gene (6 bases). Looked up from germline, CDR1 is SQVTM and CDR2 is ANQGSEA. With 7 bases removed from V and 6 bases from J, the gap between germline ends came to 13 bases. This CDR3 is built from 11 residues. The CDR3 DNA follows: TGCAGCGGAACGACTAGTGGCGAGCAGTACTTC. Protein: CSGTTSGEQYF.

V is TRBV6-6 and J is TRBJ1-2; D may be TRBD1 (6 bases). The CDR3 spans 13 residues. Germline V gene sequence: CDR1 MNHNY, CDR2 SVGAGI (reference sequence). V dropped 6 bases and J dropped 3 bases, with 11 bases sitting between them. The CDR3 bases are TGTGCCAGCAGCCCGGACAGATACTATGGCTACACCTTC. Residues: CASSPDRYYGYTF.

This rearrangement joins TRBV6-6 to TRBJ1-2; tentatively, D is TRBD1 (5 bases). V shed 0 bases and J shed 8 bases, with 13 bases lying between them. Germline V lookup: CDR1 MNHNY, CDR2 SVGAGI (reference sequence). The CDR3 has 14 residues. This chain's CDR3 is CASSYSSTGEGYTF. CDR3 nucleotides: TGTGCCAGCAGTTACTCGAGTACAGGAGAGGGCTACACCTTC.

This clone has just a few counts. This chain links TRBV7-9 with TRBJ2-1; 11 nucleotides agree with TRBD2. Germline V gene data show CDR1 as SEHNR and CDR2 as FQNEAQ (reference sequence). V was clipped by 5 bases and J by 2 bases; unmatched bases: 2. The CDR3 is 15 amino acids. In nucleotides, the CDR3 is TGTGCCAGCAGCAAGGGACTAGCGGCCTACAATGAGCAGTTCTTC. Its protein is CASSKGLAAYNEQFF. The whole variable domain, filled in from reference TRBV7-9 and TRBJ2-1, reads DTGVSQNPRHKITKRGQNVTFRCDPISEHNRLYWYRQTLGQGPEFLTYFQNEAQLEKSRLLSDRFSAERPKGSFSTLEIQRTEQGDSAMYLCASSKGLAAYNEQFFGPGTRLTVL.

The rearrangement joins TRBV7-9 to TRBJ2-2; D unclear. The CDR3 totals 13 residues. Germline V gene sequence: CDR1 SEHNR, CDR2 FQNEAQ (reference sequence). Trimming took 1 base from V and 5 from J, leaving 5 bases between them. CDR3 in amino acids: CASSLGQTGELFF. CDR3 DNA: TGTGCCAGCAGCTTAGGACAAACCGGGGAGCTGTTTTTT.

The gene calls are TRBV7-9 and TRBJ2-6, with D tentatively TRBD1 (5 bases). Germline V gives CDR1 SEHNR, CDR2 FQNEAQ (reference sequence). V lost 2 bases and J 3 bases, leaving 5 bases between the germline ends. The CDR3 runs 14 residues. The CDR3 reads CASSLQGGANVLTF. The CDR3 region has the DNA TGTGCCAGCAGCTTACAGGGTGGGGCCAACGTCCTGACTTTC.

This clone was picked up a small number of times. The J gene is TRBJ2-7, the V gene TRBV15, with D hard to call. CDR1 and CDR2 from the germline V gene are LNHNV and YYDKDF (reference sequence). This CDR3 contains 16 residues. Deletions cut 0 bases from V and 4 bases from J, with 16 bases between. In DNA form, the CDR3 reads TGTGCCACCAGCAGAGACGCCGTGGCCGCCTCGTACGAGCAGTACTTC. It is translated as CATSRDAVAASYEQYF.

The rearrangement links TRBV5-1 to TRBJ1-6; weak D call: TRBD1 (6 bases). There are 14 residues in the CDR3. V lost 6 bases and J 6 bases, leaving 13 bases between the germline ends. Germline lookup yields CDR1 SGHRS and CDR2 YFSETQ. The CDR3 DNA sequence: TGCGCCAGCAAGAGGGGGTCGGGTAATTCACCCCTCCACTTT. Translated: CASKRGSGNSPLHF.

The chain combines TRBV7-3 with TRBJ2-2, with no clear D. This CDR3 comprises 14 residues. V was cut by 1 base and J by 6 bases, with 9 bases left in between. Germline CDR1 is SGHTA and CDR2 is FQGTGA. The CDR3 protein is CASSLNQVSGELFF. CDR3 nucleotides: TGTGCCAGCAGCTTAAATCAGGTTTCCGGGGAGCTGTTTTTT.

The rearrangement links TRBV29-1 to TRBJ2-5; a possible D gene is TRBD1 (6 bases). There are 13 residues in the CDR3. The germline V gene has CDR1 SQVTM and CDR2 ANQGSEA. Trimming removed 4 bases from V and 1 base from J, with 10 bases in between. CDR3 loop: CSVVEGVQETQYF. Here the CDR3 DNA reads TGCAGCGTTGTTGAGGGGGTCCAAGAGACCCAGTACTTC.

The chain recombines TRBV7-9 with TRBJ1-2, with D possibly matching TRBD1 (6 bases). Trimming pared 5 bases from V and 4 bases from J, leaving 14 bases between. The CDR3 consists of 14 residues. The germline V gene has CDR1 SEHNR and CDR2 FQNEAQ (reference sequence). This CDR3 is CASSPGDTPYGYTF. For the CDR3, the DNA is TGTGCCAGCAGCCCAGGGGACACCCCCTATGGCTACACCTTC.

This clone was observed a single time. The rearrangement joins TRBV7-2 to TRBJ2-7; D perhaps matches TRBD2 (5 bases). Per germline, CDR1 SGHTA and CDR2 FQGNSA. This CDR3 comprises 14 residues. V gave up 4 bases and J gave up 0 bases, with 10 bases separating them. The CDR3 nucleotides read TGTGCCAGCAGCTCCGGAGGAAACTCCTACGAGCAGTACTTC. Protein product: CASSSGGNSYEQYF.